The 6 T cell receptor beta chains presented below share a single source sample, sequenced in a study of cytotoxic CD8 clonotypes in ibrutinib-treated CLL (dated by TCRdb to the early 2020s). The library was produced with the immunoSEQ multiplex PCR assay. TCRdb retrieved this table from immuneACCESS and kept in-frame rearrangements only. Not all clones are present; in checked studies, unresolved V genes account for under half, and no reason is known for the remainder. Counted in this sample were hundreds of thousands of clones; 67% of them appeared once. The top ten clonotypes cover around 6.6% of the sample. The material was PBMCs, obtained after 36 months of ibrutinib treatment. The receptors derive from a human donor with chronic lymphocytic leukemia.

The chain combines TRBV28 with TRBJ2-1; no reliable D call. Trimming pared 6 bases from V and 10 bases from J, leaving 10 bases between. The CDR3 is made up of 11 amino acids. Germline CDR1 and CDR2: MDHEN and SYDVKM. The CDR3 DNA reads TGTGCCAGCAGCCGACGCTGGGAGCAGTTCTTC. Translating gives CASSRRWEQFF.

The V call is TRBV2, the J call TRBJ2-7; perhaps TRBD1 as D (6 bases). Deletions cut 6 bases from V and 3 bases from J, with 15 bases between. This CDR3 comprises 14 residues. From germline, CDR1 is SNHLY and CDR2 FYNNEI. CDR3 coding DNA: TGTGCCAGCAGAGAACAGGGTTCCTTCTACGAGCAGTACTTC. Encoded protein: CASREQGSFYEQYF.

The rearrangement uses TRBV27 and TRBJ1-5; D ambiguous. V lost 5 bases, J lost 5 bases, and 19 bases lay in between. This CDR3 region has 16 residues. Germline lookup yields CDR1 MNHEY and CDR2 SMNVEV (reference sequence). CDR3 region: CASSRNPPAHHQPQHF. The CDR3 DNA follows: TGTGCCAGCAGTCGTAATCCACCCGCCCATCATCAGCCCCAGCATTTT.

The DNA of the CDR3 is TGCGCCAGCAGCTCGGGGACAGGGAAAGATACGCAGTATTTT. It is translated as CASSSGTGKDTQYF. The V call is TRBV5-1, the J call TRBJ2-3; 9 bases line up with TRBD1. Germline V lookup: CDR1 SGHRS, CDR2 YFSETQ. The ends lost 3 bases at V and 5 bases at J; junction bases unmatched: 4. This CDR3 has 14 residues.

The chain employs TRBV10-3 and TRBJ2-3; 7 nucleotides align to TRBD2. This CDR3 comprises 16 residues. The germline gives CDR1 ENHRY, CDR2 SYGVKD. Losses at the gene ends were 0 bases for V and 0 bases for J; bases not matched to a gene: 3. The DNA of the CDR3 is TGTGCCATCAGTGAGTCCCAAGCGGGGAGCACAGATACGCAGTATTTT. Translating it yields CAISESQAGSTDTQYF.

The table lists this clone with a few counts. The V call is TRBV11-2, the J call TRBJ1-2; no reliable D call. The CDR3 length is 15 residues. V was shortened by 5 bases and J by 0 bases, with 13 bases between the two germline ends. CDR1 and CDR2 (germline): SGHAT, FQNNGV. Written as DNA, the CDR3 is TGTGCCAGCAGCCAAAGCAGTAGCTCTAACTATGGCTACACCTTC. This codes for CASSQSSSSNYGYTF.